This T cell receptor (beta chain) was captured in a study of blood T cell repertoires in COVID-19. The overall study: Acute and convalescent COVID-19 specimens originated in the United States, Italy and Spain.

V was pared by 1 base and J by 7 bases, with 11 bases between. This CDR3 is built from 13 residues. CDR1 GTSNPN and CDR2 SVGIG come from the germline V gene (reference sequence). The table came from immunoSEQ multiplex PCR; TCRdb's copy has only in-frame clones and leaves some out. Of about 300,000 clones listed, just under 90% were seen once; the top ten hold 1.5% to 2%. The V gene is TRBV30, the J gene TRBJ1-3, with D perhaps TRBD1 (5 bases). This clonotype was sampled from a woman aged 25 to 39 with COVID-19, enrolled during active disease. The source material was peripheral blood. The CDR3 DNA reads TGTGCCTGGAGTGGCGGGACGGGGAACACCATATATTTT. This sequence encodes CAWSGGTGNTIYF.